A single sample gave rise to the 24 T cell receptor beta chains below, sequenced in a study of T cell responses to AZD1222 COVID-19 vaccine. Libraries were prepared by immunoSEQ multiplex PCR; TCRdb keeps only in-frame clonotypes and omits some of them. The data show nearly 110,000 clones, around nine tenths seen once. The source was peripheral blood, collected 28 days after the second AZD1222 dose. Receptors originate from an adult who received the AZD1222 COVID-19 vaccine.

This clone was observed a handful of times. Distinct nucleotide sequences in the sample also encode this CDR3. J is TRBJ1-1 and V is TRBV28; D not certain. This CDR3 contains 13 residues. Germline lookup yields CDR1 MDHEN and CDR2 SYDVKM. V lost 4 bases and J lost 0, with 6 bases in between. This chain's CDR3 is CASSSRMNTEAFF. CDR3 bases: TGTGCCAGCAGTTCGCGGATGAACACTGAAGCTTTCTTT.

The chain joins TRBV7-2 to TRBJ2-7; no reliable D call. V gave up 0 bases and J gave up 0 bases, with 12 bases separating them. Germline CDR1 reads SGHTA; CDR2 reads FQGNSA. The CDR3 is made up of 16 amino acids. The CDR3 here is CASSLAPRLSSYEQYF. CDR3 nucleotides: TGTGCCAGCAGCTTAGCGCCCAGGTTAAGCTCCTACGAGCAGTACTTC. The full variable domain, in which reference TRBV7-2 and TRBJ2-7 provide the parts outside the CDR3, is GAGVSQSPSNKVTEKGKDVELRCDPISGHTALYWYRQSLGQGLEFLIYFQGNSAPDKSGLPSDRFSAERTGGSVSTLTIQRTQQEDSAVYLCASSLAPRLSSYEQYFGPGTRLTVT.

The chain carries TRBV5-1 and TRBJ1-2; 10 bases align to TRBD1. CDR1 is SGHRS, CDR2 YFSETQ, per germline. The CDR3 loop spans 15 amino acids. J was trimmed by 2 bases and V by 0 bases; bases with no gene match: 1. The CDR3 DNA sequence: TGCGCCAGCAGCTTGGAGACAGGGGGCAACTATGGCTACACCTTC. Its protein product is CASSLETGGNYGYTF.

The V and J genes are TRBV18 and TRBJ1-4; 7 nucleotides match TRBD1. Germline trimming cut 3 bases from V and 8 bases from J; bases unmatched to any gene: 6. The germline gives CDR1 KGHSH, CDR2 LQKENI. The CDR3 spans 14 residues. The CDR3 DNA reads TGTGCCAGCTCACCCTCGGGACAGCAGGAAAAACTGTTTTTT. Its translation is CASSPSGQQEKLFF.

The V and J genes are TRBV11-2 and TRBJ2-5; 8 positions agree with TRBD2. CDR3 length equals 15 residues. Germline CDR1 SGHAT, CDR2 FQNNGV. V shed 4 bases, J shed 5 bases, and the junction held 9 bases outside the gene matches. CDR3 nucleotide sequence: TGTGCCAGCAGCTCCCCGGGAGGGGGGCAGGAGACCCAGTACTTC. Translated: CASSSPGGGQETQYF.

This clone turned up a few times. The chain couples TRBV7-2 to TRBJ1-1, with a weak D call TRBD1 (6 bases). CDR1 and CDR2 from the germline V gene are SGHTA and FQGNSA. The CDR3 loop spans 16 amino acids. Trimming shortened V by 5 bases and J by 6 bases, and 22 bases separated the two germline ends. DNA for the CDR3: TGTGCCAGCAGCCCACCGACAGGCGCTGGCAACGCTGAAGCTTTCTTT. Its protein is CASSPPTGAGNAEAFF.

The V call is TRBV13, the J call TRBJ1-3; unclear D gene. Trimming stripped 5 bases from V and 0 bases from J, with 8 bases between. This CDR3 region has 14 residues. The germline V gene encodes CDR1 PRHDT and CDR2 FYEKMQ (reference sequence). Here the CDR3 DNA reads TGTGCCAGCAGCCCCCCCTACTCTGGAAACACCATATATTTT. It codes for CASSPPYSGNTIYF.

V is TRBV28 and J is TRBJ1-2; D is possibly TRBD1 (5 bases). There are 16 residues in the CDR3. V lost 4 bases and J lost 1, with 16 bases in between. In germline, CDR1 is MDHEN, CDR2 SYDVKM. CDR3 sequence (DNA): TGTGCCAGCAGTTCTTTCGACAGAACGAGTAACTATGGCTACACCTTC. Encoded protein: CASSSFDRTSNYGYTF.

This chain links TRBV7-9 with TRBJ2-2, with D possibly being TRBD2 (6 bases). The length of the CDR3 is 15 residues. Per germline, CDR1 SEHNR and CDR2 FQNEAQ (reference sequence). The V and J ends lost 4 bases and 3 bases respectively, with 12 bases between them. The CDR3 loop reads CASSSRSGYTGELFF. The CDR3 DNA is TGTGCCAGCAGCTCCCGCAGCGGGTACACCGGGGAGCTGTTTTTT. Looking up the rest from reference TRBV7-9 and TRBJ2-2 gives the full variable domain: DTGVSQNPRHKITKRGQNVTFRCDPISEHNRLYWYRQTLGQGPEFLTYFQNEAQLEKSRLLSDRFSAERPKGSFSTLEIQRTEQGDSAMYLCASSSRSGYTGELFFGEGSRLTVL.

The V gene is TRBV7-2, the J gene TRBJ1-3, with D perhaps matching TRBD1 (6 bases). Germline CDR1 SGHTA, CDR2 FQGNSA. The CDR3 has 14 amino acids. V was shortened by 1 base and J by 5 bases, with 9 bases between the two germline ends. The CDR3 is CASSLGTGRNTIYF. The CDR3, as DNA: TGTGCCAGCAGCTTAGGAACAGGGAGAAACACCATATATTTT.

In DNA, the CDR3 is TGTGCCAGTAGTATCGGGACAGGGGTCAATGAGCAGTTCTTC. Translating it yields CASSIGTGVNEQFF. J is TRBJ2-1 and V is TRBV19; 10 nucleotides match TRBD1. The germline V gene encodes CDR1 LNHDA and CDR2 SQIVND (reference sequence). Losses at the gene ends were 3 bases for V and 6 bases for J; bases not matched to a gene: 2. This CDR3 spans 14 amino acids.

The chain uses TRBV21-1 and TRBJ2-1. TRBV21-1 constitutes a pseudogene. This CDR3 region has 17 residues. As DNA, the CDR3 is TGTGCCAGCAGCAAAGTGGGATCGATAGGTGCTGTCGATGAGCAGTTCTTC. Its protein is CASSKVGSIGAVDEQFF.

V usage is TRBV12-3 or TRBV12-4 and J usage is TRBJ2-7, with D unresolved. Trimming removed 4 bases at V and 2 bases at J, with 6 bases between. The length of the CDR3 is 12 residues. Here the CDR3 DNA reads TGTGCCAGCAGTTCAGTTCCCTACGAGCAGTACTTC. Protein: CASSSVPYEQYF.

This chain uses TRBV11-2 with TRBJ2-1; 7 bases fit TRBD2. V lost 0 bases and J lost 12; bases outside the gene matches: 8. The CDR3 is 14 amino acids. Germline-derived CDR1 and CDR2 are SGHAT and FQNNGV. CDR3 region: CASSLDQAGDGQFF. The CDR3 DNA is TGTGCCAGCAGCTTAGATCAGGCGGGAGATGGGCAGTTCTTC. The whole variable domain, filled in from reference TRBV11-2 and TRBJ2-1, reads EAGVAQSPRYKIIEKRQSVAFWCNPISGHATLYWYQQILGQGPKLLIQFQNNGVVDDSQLPKDRFSAERLKGVDSTLKIQPAKLEDSAVYLCASSLDQAGDGQFFGPGTRLTVL.

The chain carries TRBV7-2 and TRBJ1-1; D is possibly TRBD1 (6 bases). CDR3 size: 15 residues. Germline V gives CDR1 SGHTA, CDR2 FQGNSA. V lost 1 base, J lost 1 base, and 10 bases lay in between. Here the CDR3 reads CASSLEGRGNTEAFF. Written as DNA, the CDR3 is TGTGCCAGCAGCTTAGAGGGCAGGGGGAACACTGAAGCTTTCTTT.

The chain links TRBV5-4 to TRBJ1-2, with 8 bases matching TRBD1. This CDR3 has 17 residues. V dropped 4 bases and J dropped 4; count of bases not matched to a gene: 15. Per the germline V gene, CDR1 is SGHNT and CDR2 is YYREEE (reference sequence). Here the CDR3 DNA reads TGTGCCAGCAGCAACCCGGACAGGGTCTTCTATAGCTATGGCTACACCTTC. Its translation is CASSNPDRVFYSYGYTF.

This chain uses TRBV3-1 (or the pseudogene TRBV3-2) with TRBJ1-5; D ambiguous. This CDR3 is 15 amino acids long. From germline, CDR1 is LGHDT and CDR2 YNNKEL (reference sequence). V lost 2 bases and J lost 4, with 12 bases in between. CDR3 bases: TGTGCCAGCAGCCAACGAGGGTCCGTGAATCAGCCCCAGCATTTT. This encodes CASSQRGSVNQPQHF.

This clone was observed a single time. This chain joins TRBV11-2 and TRBJ1-1; D might be TRBD1 (6 bases). V dropped 5 bases and J dropped 4 bases, with 17 bases sitting between them. Germline V lookup: CDR1 SGHAT, CDR2 FQNNGV. The CDR3 covers 15 residues. CDR3 protein: CASSQQGVLRTEAFF. The CDR3 nucleotides read TGTGCCAGCAGCCAACAGGGAGTACTTCGCACTGAAGCTTTCTTT.

V is TRBV10-3 and J is TRBJ1-4; the D gene is possibly TRBD1 (6 bases). The V and J ends lost 0 bases and 0 bases respectively, with 11 bases between them. The CDR3 extends over 17 amino acids. CDR1 is ENHRY and CDR2 is SYGVKD in the germline V gene. This CDR3 reads CAISESEGGATNEKLFF. The CDR3 nucleotides read TGTGCCATCAGTGAGTCGGAGGGGGGCGCAACTAATGAAAAACTGTTTTTT.

This clone was seen only once. The CDR3, as DNA: TGTGCCAGCAGCCTAGTAGCTGGGGCCTACGAGCAGTACTTC. It codes for CASSLVAGAYEQYF. The J gene is TRBJ2-7, the V gene TRBV11-2; D ambiguous. In germline, CDR1 is SGHAT, CDR2 FQNNGV. This CDR3 has 14 residues. V shed 5 bases and J shed 2 bases, with 13 bases lying between them.

The chain links TRBV7-9 to TRBJ2-5; D may be TRBD2 (6 bases). The length of the CDR3 is 16 residues. Germline V gives CDR1 SEHNR, CDR2 FQNEAQ (reference sequence). Trimming left V 2 bases short and J 4 bases short, with 17 bases between. DNA for the CDR3: TGTGCCAGCAGCTTAACCGGAGGGTCCCCGGGAGAGACCCAGTACTTC. Amino acid sequence: CASSLTGGSPGETQYF.

V gene TRBV19 combines with J gene TRBJ1-5, with 11 positions matching TRBD1. CDR1 and CDR2 (germline): LNHDA, SQIVND (reference sequence). The CDR3 spans 16 residues. Trimming took 7 bases from V and 4 from J; bases not matched to a gene: 9. DNA for the CDR3: TGTGCCAGTAATCAGGACAGGGGGCTTGGAAATCAGCCCCAGCATTTT. Its translation is CASNQDRGLGNQPQHF.

This clone was observed once. The gene calls are TRBV7-2 and TRBJ2-1; TRBD2 matches at 9 bases. The CDR3 is 18 residues long. Germline CDR1 is SGHTA and CDR2 is FQGNSA. Trimming removed 5 bases from V and 0 bases from J; junction bases left unmatched: 11. CDR3 coding DNA: TGTGCCAGCAGCCAAAGAGCCCTAGCGGGGTCCTCCTACAATGAGCAGTTCTTC. It specifies CASSQRALAGSSYNEQFF.

The rearrangement joins TRBV15 to TRBJ1-1; 7 bases are shared with TRBD1. The CDR3 has 13 amino acids. The V gene end was trimmed by 5 bases and the J gene end by 9 bases; junction bases not matched to a gene: 9. CDR1 and CDR2 (germline): LNHNV, YYDKDF (reference sequence). DNA for the CDR3: TGTGCCACCAGCGACCTTACAGGGGTTAAAGCTTTCTTT. Translation: CATSDLTGVKAFF.